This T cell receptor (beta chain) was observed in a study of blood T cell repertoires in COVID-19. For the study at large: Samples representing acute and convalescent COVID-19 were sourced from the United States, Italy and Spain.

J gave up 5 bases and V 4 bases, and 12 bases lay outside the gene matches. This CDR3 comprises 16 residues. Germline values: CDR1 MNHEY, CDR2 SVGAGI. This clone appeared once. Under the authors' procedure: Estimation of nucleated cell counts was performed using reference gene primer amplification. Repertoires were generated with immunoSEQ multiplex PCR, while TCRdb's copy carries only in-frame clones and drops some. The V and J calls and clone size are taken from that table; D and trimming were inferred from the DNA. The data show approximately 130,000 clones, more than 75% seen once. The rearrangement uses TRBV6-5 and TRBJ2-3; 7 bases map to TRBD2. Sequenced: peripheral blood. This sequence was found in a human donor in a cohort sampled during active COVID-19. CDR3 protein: CASSSWAAGVEDTQYF. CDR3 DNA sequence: TGTGCCAGCAGTTCCTGGGCGGCGGGAGTGGAAGATACGCAGTATTTT.